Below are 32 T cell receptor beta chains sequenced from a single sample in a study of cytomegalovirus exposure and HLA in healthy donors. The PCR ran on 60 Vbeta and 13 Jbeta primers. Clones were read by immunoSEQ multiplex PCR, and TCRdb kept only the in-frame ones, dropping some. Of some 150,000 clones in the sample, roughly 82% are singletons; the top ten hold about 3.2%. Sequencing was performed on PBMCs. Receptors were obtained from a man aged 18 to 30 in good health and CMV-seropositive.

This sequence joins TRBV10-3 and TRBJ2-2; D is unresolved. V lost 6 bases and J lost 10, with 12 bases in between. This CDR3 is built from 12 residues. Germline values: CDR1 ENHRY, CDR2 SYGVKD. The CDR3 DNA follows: TGTGCCATCAGGGGCCTCGATAAGGAGCTGTTTTTT. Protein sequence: CAIRGLDKELFF.

CDR3 in amino acids: CASSLAGATEAFF. CDR3 in DNA: TGTGCCAGCAGCTTGGCAGGGGCCACTGAAGCTTTCTTT. The V call is TRBV5-5, the J call TRBJ1-1; a weak D match, TRBD1 (6 bases). This CDR3 is built from 13 residues. Germline CDR1 and CDR2: SGHKS and YYEKEE (reference sequence). Trimming removed 0 bases at V and 4 bases at J, with 7 bases between.

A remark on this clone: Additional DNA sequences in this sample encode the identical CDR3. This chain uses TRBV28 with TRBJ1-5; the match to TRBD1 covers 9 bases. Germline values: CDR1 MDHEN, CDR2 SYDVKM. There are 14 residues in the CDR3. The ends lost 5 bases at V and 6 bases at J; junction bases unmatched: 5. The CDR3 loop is CASSPTGGGQPQHF. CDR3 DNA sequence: TGTGCCAGCAGTCCTACAGGGGGCGGTCAGCCCCAGCATTTT. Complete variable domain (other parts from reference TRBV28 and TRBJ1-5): DVKVTQSSRYLVKRTGEKVFLECVQDMDHENMFWYRQDPGLGLRLIYFSYDVKMKEKGDIPEGYSVSREKKERFSLILESASTNQTSMYLCASSPTGGGQPQHFGDGTRLSIL.

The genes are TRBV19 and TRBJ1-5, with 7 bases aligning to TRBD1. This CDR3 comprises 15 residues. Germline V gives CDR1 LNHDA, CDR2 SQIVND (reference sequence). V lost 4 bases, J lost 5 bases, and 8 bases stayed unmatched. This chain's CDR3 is CASSKWAGGDQPQHF. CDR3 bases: TGTGCCAGTAGTAAGTGGGCAGGGGGAGATCAGCCCCAGCATTTT.

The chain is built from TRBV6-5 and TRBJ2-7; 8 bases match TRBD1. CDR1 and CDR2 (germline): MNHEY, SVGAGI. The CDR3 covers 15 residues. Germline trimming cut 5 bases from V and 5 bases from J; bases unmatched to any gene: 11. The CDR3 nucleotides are TGTGCCAGCAGTCCTGACAGGGGTAGGGTCAACGAGCAGTACTTC. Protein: CASSPDRGRVNEQYF.

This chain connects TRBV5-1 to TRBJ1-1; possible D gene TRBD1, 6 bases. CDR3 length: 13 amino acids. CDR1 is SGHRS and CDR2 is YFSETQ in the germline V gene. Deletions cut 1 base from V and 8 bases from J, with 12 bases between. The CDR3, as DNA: TGCGCCAGCAGCTTGTCCGACAGGTCGGAAGCTTTCTTT. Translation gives CASSLSDRSEAFF.

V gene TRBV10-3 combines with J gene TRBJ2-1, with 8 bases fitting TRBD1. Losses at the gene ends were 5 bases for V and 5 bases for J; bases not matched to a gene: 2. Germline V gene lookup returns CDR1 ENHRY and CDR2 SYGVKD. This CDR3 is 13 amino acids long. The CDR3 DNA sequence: TGTGCCATCAGTCCACAGGGGGACAATGAGCAGTTCTTC. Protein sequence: CAISPQGDNEQFF.

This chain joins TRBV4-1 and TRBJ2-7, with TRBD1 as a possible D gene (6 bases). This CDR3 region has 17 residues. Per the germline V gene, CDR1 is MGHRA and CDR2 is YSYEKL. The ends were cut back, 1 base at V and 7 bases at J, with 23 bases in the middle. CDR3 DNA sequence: TGCGCCAGCAGCCAAGGGGGCTGGACAGTTATCCCTCGGGAGCAGTACTTC. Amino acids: CASSQGGWTVIPREQYF.

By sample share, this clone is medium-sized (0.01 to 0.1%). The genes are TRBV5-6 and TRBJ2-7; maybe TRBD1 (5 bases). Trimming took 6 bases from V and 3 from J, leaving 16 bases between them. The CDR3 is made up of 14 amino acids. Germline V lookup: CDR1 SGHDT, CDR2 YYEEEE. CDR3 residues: CASTKPTASYEQYF. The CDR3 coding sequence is TGTGCCAGCACCAAACCGACAGCGAGCTACGAGCAGTACTTC.

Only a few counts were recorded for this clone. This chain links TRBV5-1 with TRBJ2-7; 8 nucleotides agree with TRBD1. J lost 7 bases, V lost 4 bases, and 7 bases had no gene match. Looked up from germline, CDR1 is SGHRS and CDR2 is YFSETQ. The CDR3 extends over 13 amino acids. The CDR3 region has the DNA TGCGCCAGCAGCCTAGAACAGGGGGTGGAGCAGTACTTC. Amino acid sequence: CASSLEQGVEQYF.

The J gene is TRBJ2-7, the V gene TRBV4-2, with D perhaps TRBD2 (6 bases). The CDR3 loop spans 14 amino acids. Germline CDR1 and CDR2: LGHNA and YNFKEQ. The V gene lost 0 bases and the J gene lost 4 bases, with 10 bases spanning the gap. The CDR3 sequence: CASSQELAEYEQYF. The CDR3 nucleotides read TGTGCCAGCAGCCAAGAATTAGCGGAGTACGAGCAGTACTTC.

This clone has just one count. This chain's CDR3 is CSFFPGQGAAFF. CDR3 in DNA: TGCAGCTTCTTTCCCGGACAGGGGGCAGCTTTCTTT. The chain joins TRBV29-1 to TRBJ1-1, with 11 nucleotides matching TRBD1. Germline lookup yields CDR1 SQVTM and CDR2 ANQGSEA. The CDR3 spans 12 residues. The V and J ends lost 8 bases and 10 bases, in that order; junction bases with no gene match: 9.

This CDR3 is CASSPQTDTNYGYTF. As DNA, the CDR3 is TGTGCCAGCTCACCTCAGACAGATACTAACTATGGCTACACCTTC. This chain joins TRBV18 and TRBJ1-2, with D possibly TRBD1 on 5 matching bases. Germline V gene lookup returns CDR1 KGHSH and CDR2 LQKENI. Trimming took off 3 bases at V and 0 bases at J, with 11 bases between the two ends. The CDR3 consists of 15 residues.

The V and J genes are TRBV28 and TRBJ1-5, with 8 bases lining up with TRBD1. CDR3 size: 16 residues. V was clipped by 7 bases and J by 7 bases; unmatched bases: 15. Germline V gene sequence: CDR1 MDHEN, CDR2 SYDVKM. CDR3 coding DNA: TGTGCCAGCACCAACATCGGACAGGGTCAAGGGCAGCCCCAGCATTTT. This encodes CASTNIGQGQGQPQHF.

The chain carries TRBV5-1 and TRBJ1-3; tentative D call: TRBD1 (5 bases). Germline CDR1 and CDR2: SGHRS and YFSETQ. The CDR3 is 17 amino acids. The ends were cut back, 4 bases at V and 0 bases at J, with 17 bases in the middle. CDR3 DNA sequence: TGCGCCAGCAGCACCACTCTCGGGGGGACCTCTGGAAACACCATATATTTT. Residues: CASSTTLGGTSGNTIYF.

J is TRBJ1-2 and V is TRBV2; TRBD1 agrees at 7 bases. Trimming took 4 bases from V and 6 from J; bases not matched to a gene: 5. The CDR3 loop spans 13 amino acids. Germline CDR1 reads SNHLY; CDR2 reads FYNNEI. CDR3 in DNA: TGTGCCAGCAGTGCCGACAGGGAAAATGGCTACACCTTC. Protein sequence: CASSADRENGYTF.

This CDR3 reads CASSLAGGTWNEQFF. The CDR3, as DNA: TGTGCCAGCAGCTTGGCTGGGGGGACTTGGAATGAGCAGTTCTTC. The chain joins TRBV5-5 to TRBJ2-1, with D possibly being TRBD2 (6 bases). The germline gives CDR1 SGHKS, CDR2 YYEKEE (reference sequence). CDR3 length equals 15 residues. Trimming pared 0 bases from V and 7 bases from J, leaving 14 bases between.

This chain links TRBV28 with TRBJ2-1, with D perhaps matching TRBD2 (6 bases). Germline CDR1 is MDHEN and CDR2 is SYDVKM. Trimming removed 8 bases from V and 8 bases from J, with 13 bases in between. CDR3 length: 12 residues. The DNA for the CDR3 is TGTGCCAGCGGTGCATGGGGGGATGAGCAGTTCTTC. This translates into CASGAWGDEQFF.

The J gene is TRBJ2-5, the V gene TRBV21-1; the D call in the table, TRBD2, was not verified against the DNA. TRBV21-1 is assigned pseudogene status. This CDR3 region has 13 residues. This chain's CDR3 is CASSIMYQETQYF. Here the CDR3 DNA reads TGTGCCAGCAGCATTATGTACCAAGAGACCCAGTACTTC.

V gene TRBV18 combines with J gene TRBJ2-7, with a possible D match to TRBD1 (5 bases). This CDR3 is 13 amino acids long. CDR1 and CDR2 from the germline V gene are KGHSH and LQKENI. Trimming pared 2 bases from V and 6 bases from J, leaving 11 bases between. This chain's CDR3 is CASSPETALEQYF. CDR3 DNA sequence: TGTGCCAGCTCACCAGAGACAGCCCTCGAGCAGTACTTC.

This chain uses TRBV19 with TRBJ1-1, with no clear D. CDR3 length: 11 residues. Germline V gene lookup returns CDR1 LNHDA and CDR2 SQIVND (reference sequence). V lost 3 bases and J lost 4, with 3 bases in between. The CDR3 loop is CASSIGTEAFF. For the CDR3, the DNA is TGTGCCAGTAGTATCGGCACTGAAGCTTTCTTT.

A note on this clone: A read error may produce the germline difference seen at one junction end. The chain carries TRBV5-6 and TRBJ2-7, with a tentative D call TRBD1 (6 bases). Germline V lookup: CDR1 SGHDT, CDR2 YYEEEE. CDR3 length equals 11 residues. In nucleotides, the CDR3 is TGTGCCAGCAGCTCCGGACAGATAAGGGACTTC. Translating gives CASSSGQIRDF.

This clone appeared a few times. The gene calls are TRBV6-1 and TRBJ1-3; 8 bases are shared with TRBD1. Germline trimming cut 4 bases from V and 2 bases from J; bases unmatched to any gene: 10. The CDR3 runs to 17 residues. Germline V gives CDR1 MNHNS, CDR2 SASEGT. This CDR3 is CASSASRQGQTGNTIYF. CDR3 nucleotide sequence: TGTGCCAGCAGTGCCAGCCGACAGGGGCAAACTGGAAACACCATATATTTT.

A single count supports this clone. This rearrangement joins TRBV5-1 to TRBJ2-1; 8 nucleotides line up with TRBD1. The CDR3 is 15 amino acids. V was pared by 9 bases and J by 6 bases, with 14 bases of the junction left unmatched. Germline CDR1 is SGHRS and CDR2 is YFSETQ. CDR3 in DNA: TGCGCCACGACCGTGAGGACAGGGACCCCCAATGAGCAGTTCTTC. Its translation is CATTVRTGTPNEQFF.

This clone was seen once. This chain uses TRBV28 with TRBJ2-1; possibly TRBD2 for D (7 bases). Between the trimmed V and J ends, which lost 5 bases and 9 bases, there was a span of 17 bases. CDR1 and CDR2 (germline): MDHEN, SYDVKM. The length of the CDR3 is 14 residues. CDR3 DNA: TGTGCCAGCAGTCAAAGGGGGGGAGTTGGTGAGCAGTTCTTC. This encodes CASSQRGGVGEQFF.

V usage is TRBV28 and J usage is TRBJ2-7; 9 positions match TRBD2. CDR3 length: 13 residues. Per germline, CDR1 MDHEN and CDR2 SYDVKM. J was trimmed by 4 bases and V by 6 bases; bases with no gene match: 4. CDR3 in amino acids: CASRRSGSYEQYF. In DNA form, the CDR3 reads TGTGCCAGCAGGCGTAGCGGGAGTTACGAGCAGTACTTC.

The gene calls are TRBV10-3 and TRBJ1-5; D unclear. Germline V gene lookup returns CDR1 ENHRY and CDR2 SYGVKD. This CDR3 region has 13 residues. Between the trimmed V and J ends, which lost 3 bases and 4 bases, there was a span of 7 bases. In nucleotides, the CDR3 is TGTGCCATCAGTGATGGAGGGAATCAGCCCCAGCATTTT. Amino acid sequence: CAISDGGNQPQHF.

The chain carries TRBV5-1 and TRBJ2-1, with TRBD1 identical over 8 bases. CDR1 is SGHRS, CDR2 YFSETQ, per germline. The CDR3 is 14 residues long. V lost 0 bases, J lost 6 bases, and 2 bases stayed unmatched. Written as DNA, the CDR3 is TGCGCCAGCAGCTTGGATGGACAGGGCAATGAGCAGTTCTTC. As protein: CASSLDGQGNEQFF.

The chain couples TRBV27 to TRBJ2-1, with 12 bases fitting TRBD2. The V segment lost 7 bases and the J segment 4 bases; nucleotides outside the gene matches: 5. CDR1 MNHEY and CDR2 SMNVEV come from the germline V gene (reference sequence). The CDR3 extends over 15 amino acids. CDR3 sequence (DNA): TGTGCCAGCACCCCGGGACTAGCGGGTTACAATGAGCAGTTCTTC. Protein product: CASTPGLAGYNEQFF.

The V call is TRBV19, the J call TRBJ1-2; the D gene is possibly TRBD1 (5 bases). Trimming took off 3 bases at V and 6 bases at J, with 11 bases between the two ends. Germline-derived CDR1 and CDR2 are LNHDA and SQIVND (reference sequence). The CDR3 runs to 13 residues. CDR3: CASSIGGADGYTF. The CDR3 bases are TGTGCCAGTAGTATTGGAGGGGCTGATGGCTACACCTTC. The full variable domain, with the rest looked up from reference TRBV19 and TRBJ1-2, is DGGITQSPKYLFRKEGQNVTLSCEQNLNHDAMYWYRQDPGQGLRLIYYSQIVNDFQKGDIAEGYSVSREKKESFPLTVTSAQKNPTAFYLCASSIGGADGYTFGSGTRLTVV.

The CDR3 DNA follows: TGCGCCAGCAGTGATGGGGGGGTGGATCAGCCCCAGCATTTT. Translation: CASSDGGVDQPQHF. The rearrangement uses TRBV10-2 and TRBJ1-5, with D perhaps matching TRBD1 (5 bases). The CDR3 is made up of 14 amino acids. Germline assignment: CDR1 WSHSY and CDR2 SAAADI. Trimming stripped 3 bases from V and 5 bases from J, with 11 bases between.

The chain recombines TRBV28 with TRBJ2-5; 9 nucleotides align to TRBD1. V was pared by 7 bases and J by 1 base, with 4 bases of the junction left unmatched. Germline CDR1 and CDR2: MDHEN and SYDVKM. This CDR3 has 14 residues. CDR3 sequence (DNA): TGTGCCAGCACCCTGACAGGGGGCCAAGAGACCCAGTACTTC. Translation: CASTLTGGQETQYF. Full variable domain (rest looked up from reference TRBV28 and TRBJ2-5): DVKVTQSSRYLVKRTGEKVFLECVQDMDHENMFWYRQDPGLGLRLIYFSYDVKMKEKGDIPEGYSVSREKKERFSLILESASTNQTSMYLCASTLTGGQETQYFGPGTRLLVL.